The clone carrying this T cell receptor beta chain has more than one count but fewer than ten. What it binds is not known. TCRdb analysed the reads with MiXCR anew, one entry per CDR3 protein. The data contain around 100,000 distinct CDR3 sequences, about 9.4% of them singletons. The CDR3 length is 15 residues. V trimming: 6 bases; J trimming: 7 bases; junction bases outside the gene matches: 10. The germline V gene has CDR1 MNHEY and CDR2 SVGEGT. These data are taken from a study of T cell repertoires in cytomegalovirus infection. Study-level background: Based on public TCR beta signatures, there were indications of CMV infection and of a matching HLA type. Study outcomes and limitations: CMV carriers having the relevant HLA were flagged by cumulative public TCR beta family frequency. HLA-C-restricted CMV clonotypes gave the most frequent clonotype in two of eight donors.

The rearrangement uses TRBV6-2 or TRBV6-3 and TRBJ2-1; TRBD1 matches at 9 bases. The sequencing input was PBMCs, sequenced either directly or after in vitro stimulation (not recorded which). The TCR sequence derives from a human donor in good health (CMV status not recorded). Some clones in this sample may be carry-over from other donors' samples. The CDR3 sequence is CASSMMDRGNNEQFF. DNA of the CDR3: TGTGCCAGCAGCATGATGGACAGGGGAAATAATGAGCAGTTCTTC.